This TCR beta chain derives from a study of response to subunit inactivated influenza vaccine. Overall study results and limits: Each seasonal flu vaccination may recruit only limited new T cells, authors suggested.

One entry per CDR3 protein results from TCRdb running MiXCR on the RT-PCR reads. The top ten hold 9.5% to 13% of the sample, which has 860,000 or so distinct CDR3 sequences, 21% seen once. A word on this clonotype: Its antigen is unknown.

Per the germline V gene, CDR1 is MNHEY and CDR2 is SMNVEV (reference sequence). This CDR3 spans 14 amino acids. The V and J ends lost 4 bases and 4 bases, in that order; junction bases with no gene match: 4. This sequence was found in a man in his fifties or sixties who received an inactivated influenza vaccine. The chain recombines TRBV27 with TRBJ2-7, with 10 bases fitting TRBD2. Sequencing was performed on PBMCs from blood, taken more than 4 days after vaccination. The CDR3 DNA is TGTGCCAGCAGTTGGTTAGCGGGAGGTTACGAGCAGTACTTC. This gives the protein CASSWLAGGYEQYF.